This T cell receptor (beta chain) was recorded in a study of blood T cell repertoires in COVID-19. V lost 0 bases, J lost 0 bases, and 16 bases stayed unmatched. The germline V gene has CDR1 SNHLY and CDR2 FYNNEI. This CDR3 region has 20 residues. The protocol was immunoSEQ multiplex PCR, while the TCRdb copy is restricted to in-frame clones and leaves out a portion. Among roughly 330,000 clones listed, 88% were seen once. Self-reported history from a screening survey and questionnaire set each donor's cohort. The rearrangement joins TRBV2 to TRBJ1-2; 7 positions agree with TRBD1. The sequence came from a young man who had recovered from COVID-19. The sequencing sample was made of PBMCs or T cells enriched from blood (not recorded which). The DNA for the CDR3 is TGTGCCAGCAGTGAAGCGCAGAGGGGGCTCCCCGACTTAGCTAACTATGGCTACACCTTC. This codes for CASSEAQRGLPDLANYGYTF.